This TCR beta chain is drawn from a study of T cells in Graves' hyperthyroidism and ophthalmopathy. The CDR3 is 16 residues long. The germline gives CDR1 MDHEN, CDR2 SYDVKM. Between the trimmed V and J ends, which lost 5 bases and 0 bases, there was a span of 16 bases. Fresh peripheral blood, roughly 10 ml, was the source of the PBMCs. Ten or more counts support this clonotype. RNA transcripts yielded amplified TCR beta CDR3 regions. The HTBI primer set served for first-round RT-PCR of the TCR CDR3. TCRdb redid the calling of the multiplex PCR reads with MiXCR, one entry per CDR3 protein. The sample has about 640,000 distinct CDR3 sequences; about 14% are singletons.

The receptor comes from a woman between 50 and 59 years old with Graves' ophthalmopathy. The sequenced sample was blood. The chain uses TRBV28 and TRBJ2-5; D may correspond to TRBD1 or TRBD2 (5 bases each). The CDR3 protein is CASSTRDRQDQETQYF. The CDR3 region has the DNA TGTGCCAGCAGTACACGGGACCGCCAAGACCAAGAGACCCAGTACTTC.